Here is one T cell receptor (beta chain) with its context. The clone's antigen remains unknown. The input lacks base qualities; no much larger clone sits a single base away. CDR1 is given as SGHRS and CDR2 as YFSETQ, both from the germline V gene. The CDR3 spans 13 residues, from the cysteine through the phenylalanine. Left in the record is the CDR3 DNA by itself, 39 bases read in frame from the first base. Here V drops 4 bases and J drops 6 bases, and the junction holds 7 bases not matched to any gene. These data belong to a study of blood T cell repertoires in COVID-19 (dated by TCRdb to about 2020). Background for the entire study: The collaborator samples originated in the United States, Italy and Spain and spanned the acute and convalescent phases of COVID-19. The material from the prospective study consisted of cDNA or gDNA derived from T cells, B-cell-depleted T cells, or PBMCs. Subjects who had been exposed to COVID-19, were actively infected with it, or had recovered from it provided the deeply sampled blood TCRbeta repertoires that made up the dataset. The repertoires were released in a freely available public database intended as a resource for research on the immune response to SARS-CoV-2. The samples were drawn from two sources: the first 160 participants of the ongoing ImmuneRACE study, and over 1,000 subjects contributed by 6 global collaborators. Sample metadata almost always included a de-identified subject ID, COVID-19 status, age in years and sex. HLA class I and class II types, where available, came from metadata supplied by the sample provider rather than from assay-based typing. Here is what the overall study found, with its caveats: How much clinical and demographic metadata was included differed by source and by participant, and the metadata was provided uncurated.

TCRbeta CDR3 regions were amplified from genomic DNA by means of the immunoSEQ Assay, a bias-controlled multiplex PCR. As for the original processing: Within the assay, amplification of reference gene primers was used to estimate how many nucleated cells each sample contained. To quantify the absolute abundance of each unique TCRbeta CDR3 rearrangement, sequence reads were collapsed and filtered. For each sample, productive Simpson clonality was calculated as the square root of Simpson's diversity index over productive rearrangements. TCRdb limited this immuneACCESS table to in-frame rearrangements with V and J called. A share of clones is missing; checked studies link under half to unresolved V genes, and the rest is unexplained. The V and J calls and clone size are taken from that table; D and trimming were inferred from the DNA. The sample table records about 110,000 clones; 88% of these occur just once. The top ten hold 2% to 3% of the sample.

The collaborating institutions used their own protocols to collect whole blood in K2EDTA tubes. For TCRbeta analysis, collaborators shipped samples in one of three forms: frozen whole blood, isolated PBMCs, or DNA extracted from either of those sample types. The TCR sequence derives from a human donor in a cohort sampled during active COVID-19. Material for sequencing was peripheral blood. Rearrangement joined TRBV5-1 to TRBJ2-7, with 7 bases in between that match TRBD2. CDR3 sequence: CASSPPWEGEQYF. The nucleotide sequence is given as TGCGCCAGCAGCCCCCCTTGGGAGGGCGAGCAGTACTTC.